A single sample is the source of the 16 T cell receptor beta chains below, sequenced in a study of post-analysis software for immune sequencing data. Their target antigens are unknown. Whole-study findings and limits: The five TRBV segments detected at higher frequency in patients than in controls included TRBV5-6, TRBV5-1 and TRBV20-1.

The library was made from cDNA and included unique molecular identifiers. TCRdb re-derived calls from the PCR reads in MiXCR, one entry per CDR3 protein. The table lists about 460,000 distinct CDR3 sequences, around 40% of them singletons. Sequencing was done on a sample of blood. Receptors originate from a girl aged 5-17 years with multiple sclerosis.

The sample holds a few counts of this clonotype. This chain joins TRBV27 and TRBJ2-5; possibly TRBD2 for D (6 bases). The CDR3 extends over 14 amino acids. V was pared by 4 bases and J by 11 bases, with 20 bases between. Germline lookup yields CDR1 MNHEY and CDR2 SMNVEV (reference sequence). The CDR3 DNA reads TGTGCCAGCAGTTCCCGGGGGTCCTACAATGAGCAGTACTTC. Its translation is CASSSRGSYNEQYF.

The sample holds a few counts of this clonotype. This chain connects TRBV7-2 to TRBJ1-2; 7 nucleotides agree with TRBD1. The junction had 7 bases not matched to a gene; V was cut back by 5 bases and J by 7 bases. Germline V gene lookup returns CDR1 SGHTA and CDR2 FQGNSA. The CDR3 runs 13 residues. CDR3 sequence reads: CASSPTGNRGYTF. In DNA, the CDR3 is TGTGCCAGCAGCCCGACAGGGAATCGTGGCTACACCTTC.

In DNA form, the CDR3 reads TGTGCCAGCAGCCAGAGTCGGACTAGTCCTGCTGGCACAGATACGCAGTATTTT. The encoded protein is CASSQSRTSPAGTDTQYF. J is TRBJ2-3 and V is TRBV12-3 or TRBV12-4; 7 nucleotides match TRBD2. Trimming at V came to 6 bases and at J to 1 base, leaving 16 bases not matched to a gene. This CDR3 is built from 18 residues.

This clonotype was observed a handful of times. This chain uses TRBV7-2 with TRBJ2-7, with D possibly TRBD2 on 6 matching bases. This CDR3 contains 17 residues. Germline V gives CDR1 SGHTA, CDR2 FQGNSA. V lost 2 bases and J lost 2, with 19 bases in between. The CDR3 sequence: CASSLNYISGEAYEQYF. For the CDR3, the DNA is TGTGCCAGCAGCTTAAATTACATCTCGGGAGAGGCCTACGAGCAGTACTTC.

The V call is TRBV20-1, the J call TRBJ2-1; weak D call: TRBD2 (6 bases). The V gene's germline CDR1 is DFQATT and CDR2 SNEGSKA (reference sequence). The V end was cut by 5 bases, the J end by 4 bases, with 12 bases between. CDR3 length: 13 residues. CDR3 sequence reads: CSAGGSRYNEQFF. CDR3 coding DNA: TGCAGTGCTGGAGGGTCCCGTTACAATGAGCAGTTCTTC.

The CDR3 nucleotides are TGCAGCGTTGAGGGCGGCGCCGGGGAGCTGTTTTTT. Translating it yields CSVEGGAGELFF. The genes are TRBV29-1 and TRBJ2-2; no clear D gene. Germline assignment: CDR1 SQVTM and CDR2 ANQGSEA. V lost 3 bases and J 6 bases, leaving 8 bases between the germline ends. The CDR3 runs to 12 residues.

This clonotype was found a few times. CDR3: CASSSTEAVDTQYF. As DNA, the CDR3 is TGTGCCAGCAGCTCGACCGAGGCGGTAGATACGCAGTATTTT. The gene calls are TRBV7-2 and TRBJ2-3, with D uncertain. Germline V gene data show CDR1 as SGHTA and CDR2 as FQGNSA. The V and J ends lost 4 bases and 5 bases respectively, with 13 bases between them. This CDR3 has 14 residues.

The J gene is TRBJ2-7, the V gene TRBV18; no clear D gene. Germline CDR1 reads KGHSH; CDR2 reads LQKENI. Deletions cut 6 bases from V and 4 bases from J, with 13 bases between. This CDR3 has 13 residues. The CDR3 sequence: CASSFGKEYEQYF. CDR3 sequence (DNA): TGTGCCAGCTCCTTCGGTAAAGAGTACGAGCAGTACTTC.

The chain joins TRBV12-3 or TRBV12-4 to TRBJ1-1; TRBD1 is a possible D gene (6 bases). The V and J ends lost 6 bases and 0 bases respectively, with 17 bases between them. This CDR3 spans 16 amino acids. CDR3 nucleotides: TGTGCCAGCAGCCCCGGGACAAGGGATTTGAACACTGAAGCTTTCTTT. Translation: CASSPGTRDLNTEAFF.

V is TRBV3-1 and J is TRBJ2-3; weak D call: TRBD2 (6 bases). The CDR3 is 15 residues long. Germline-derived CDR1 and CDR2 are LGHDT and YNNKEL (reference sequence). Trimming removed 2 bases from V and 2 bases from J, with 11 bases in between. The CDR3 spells CASSQRLGTTDTQYF. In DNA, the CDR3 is TGTGCCAGCAGCCAAAGACTAGGTACCACAGATACGCAGTATTTT.

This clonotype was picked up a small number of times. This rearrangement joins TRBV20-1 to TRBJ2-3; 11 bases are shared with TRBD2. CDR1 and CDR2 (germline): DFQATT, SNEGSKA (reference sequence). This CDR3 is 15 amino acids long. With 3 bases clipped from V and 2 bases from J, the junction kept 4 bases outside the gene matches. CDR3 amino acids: CSASGLAGYTDTQYF. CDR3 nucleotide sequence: TGCAGTGCTAGCGGACTAGCGGGCTACACAGATACGCAGTATTTT.

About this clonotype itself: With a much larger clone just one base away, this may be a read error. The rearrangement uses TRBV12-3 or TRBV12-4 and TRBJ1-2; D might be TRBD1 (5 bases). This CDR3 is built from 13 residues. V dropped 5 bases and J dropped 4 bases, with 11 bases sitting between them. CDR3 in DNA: TGTGCCAGCAGTCAGGGCAGGACCTATGGCTACACCTTC. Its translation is CASSQGRTYGYTF.

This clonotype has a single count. CDR3 DNA: TGTGCCAGCAGCGTAGGAGAATACGGACAACAACCGGGGGAGCAGTACTTC. Its protein product is CASSVGEYGQQPGEQYF. The V call is TRBV9, the J call TRBJ2-4; a weak D match, TRBD2 (6 bases). Germline V gives CDR1 SGDLS, CDR2 YYNGEE. The CDR3 runs 17 residues. Trimming stripped 0 bases from V and 13 bases from J, with 26 bases between.

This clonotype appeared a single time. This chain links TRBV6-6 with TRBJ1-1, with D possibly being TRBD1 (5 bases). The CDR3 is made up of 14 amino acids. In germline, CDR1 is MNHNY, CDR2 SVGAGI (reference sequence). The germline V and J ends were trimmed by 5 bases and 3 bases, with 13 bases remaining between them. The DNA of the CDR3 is TGTGCCAGCAGTCGCGGGTGGGGCGACACTGAAGCTTTCTTT. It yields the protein CASSRGWGDTEAFF.

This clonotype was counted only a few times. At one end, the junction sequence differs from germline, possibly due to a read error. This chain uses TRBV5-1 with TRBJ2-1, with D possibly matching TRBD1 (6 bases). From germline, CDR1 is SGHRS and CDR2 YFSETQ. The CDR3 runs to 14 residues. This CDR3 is CASSLSGAYDEQFF. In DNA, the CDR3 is TGCGCCAGCAGCTTATCAGGGGCCTACGATGAGCAGTTCTTC.

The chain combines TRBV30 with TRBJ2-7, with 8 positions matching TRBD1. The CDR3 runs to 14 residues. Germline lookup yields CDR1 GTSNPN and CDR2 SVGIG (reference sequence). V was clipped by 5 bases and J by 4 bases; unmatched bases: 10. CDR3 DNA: TGTGCCTGGGGATCCGGACAGGGCTCGTACGAGCAGTACTTC. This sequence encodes CAWGSGQGSYEQYF. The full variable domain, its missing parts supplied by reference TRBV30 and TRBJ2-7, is SQTIHQWPATLVQPVGSPLSLECTVEGTSNPNLYWYRQAAGRGLQLLFYSVGIGQISSEVPQNLSASRPQDRQFILSSKKLLLSDSGFYLCAWGSGQGSYEQYFGPGTRLTVT.